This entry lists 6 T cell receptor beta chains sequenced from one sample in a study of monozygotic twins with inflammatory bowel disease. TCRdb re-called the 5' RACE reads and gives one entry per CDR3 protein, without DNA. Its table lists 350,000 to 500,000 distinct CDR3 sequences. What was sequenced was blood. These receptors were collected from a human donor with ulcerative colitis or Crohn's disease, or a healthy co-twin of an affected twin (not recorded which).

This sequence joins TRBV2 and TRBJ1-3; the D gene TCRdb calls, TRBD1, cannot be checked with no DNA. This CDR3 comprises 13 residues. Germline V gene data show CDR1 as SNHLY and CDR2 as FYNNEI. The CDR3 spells CASRGQGWNTIYF.

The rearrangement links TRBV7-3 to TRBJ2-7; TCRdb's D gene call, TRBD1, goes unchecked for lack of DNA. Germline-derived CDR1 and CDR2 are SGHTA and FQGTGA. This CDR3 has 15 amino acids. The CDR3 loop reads CASSRGGGTLDEQYF.

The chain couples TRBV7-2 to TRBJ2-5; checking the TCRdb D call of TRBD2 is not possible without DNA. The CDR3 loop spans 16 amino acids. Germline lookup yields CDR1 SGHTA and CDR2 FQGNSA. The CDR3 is CASSSVLAGEGRTQYF.

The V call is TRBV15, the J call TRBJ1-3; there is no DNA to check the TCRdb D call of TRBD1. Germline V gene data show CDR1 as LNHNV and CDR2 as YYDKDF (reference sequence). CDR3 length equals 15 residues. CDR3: CATSRDATAGDTIYF. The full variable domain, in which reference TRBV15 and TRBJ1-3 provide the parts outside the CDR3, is DAMVIQNPRYQVTQFGKPVTLSCSQTLNHNVMYWYQQKSSQAPKLLFHYYDKDFNNEADTPDNFQSRRPNTSFCFLDIRSPGLGDTAMYLCATSRDATAGDTIYFGEGSWLTVV.

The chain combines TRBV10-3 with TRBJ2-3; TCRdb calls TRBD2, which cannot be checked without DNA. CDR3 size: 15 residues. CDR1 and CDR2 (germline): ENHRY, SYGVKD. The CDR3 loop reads CAISEMGLAGGAQYF.

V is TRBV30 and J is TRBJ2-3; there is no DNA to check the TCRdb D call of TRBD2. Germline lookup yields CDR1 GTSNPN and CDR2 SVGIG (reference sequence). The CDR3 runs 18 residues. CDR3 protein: CAWRDTKAQQISTDTQYF.